Listed here is a single T cell receptor beta chain. No cognate antigen has been identified for it. Base-call qualities are not available, and no considerably larger clone is one nucleotide away. The data stem from a study of TIL therapy for anti-PD-1-resistant metastatic lung cancer listed by TCRdb under 2021. With respect to the entire study: Enrolled patients had a median age of roughly 54 years (range about 38-85) and a median tumor PD-L1 proportion score of over 5.5%. Across the cohort, whole-exome sequencing showed a median non-synonymous tumor mutation burden of less than 1.7 mutations per megabase. Most of the cohort had lung adenocarcinoma, including a handful of EGFR-mutant tumors and two ALK-rearranged tumors, and half of the patients were either current or former smokers. Tumor and peripheral blood T cell receptor beta sequencing was used to track clonotypes across tumor, expanded TIL product and serial blood samples. Summary of the overall study and its limitations: Generalizability was limited because the cohort was highly selected, with more treatment-naive, never-smoker and oncogene-addicted patients included than is typical. Higher clonality and lower diversity were observed in expanded TIL cultures than in baseline intratumoral T cells (median clonality roughly 6% vs 31%, p < 0.0001). The study protocol defined all tumor marker inferences as exploratory. Clonal turnover during TIL culture was high, and many clones enriched in the product were not detected in the baseline tumor, suggesting clonal contraction rather than faithful expansion.

Relative to germline, V is missing 6 bases and J is missing 6 bases, with 12 bases of the junction outside any gene match. The CDR3 runs 15 amino acids, cysteine and phenylalanine included. Only the CDR3 portion is preserved as DNA: 45 bases, with reading frame beginning at the first base. CDR1 and CDR2, per the germline V gene (reference sequence), are MNHNY and SVGAGI. Using bias-controlled multiplex PCR with the immunoSEQ v3 hsTCRB kit, the TCR beta CDR3 regions were amplified from genomic DNA. TCR libraries were sequenced on an Illumina NextSeq 500 to about 2 million read pairs for survey level or about 5-6.5 million for deep level. The original pipeline was this. The immunoSEQ Analyzer software assigned V, D and J genes, filtered out non-productive sequences, and reported clonality. Repertoires of infused TIL and blood were compared using productive Simpson clonality and the Morisita overlap index of productive TRB rearrangements. In TCRdb, the immuneACCESS table is reduced to in-frame sequences with V and J assigned. These tables do not hold every clone; where another copy was compared, an unresolved V gene accounts for under half, and the others remain unexplained. That table furnishes V, J and clone size, whereas the DNA furnished D and trimming. This sample lists roughly 10,000 clones; 50% to 60% were detected once. 9% to 15% of the sample is taken by the ten largest.

The label giving this sample's time point can be read as: pre-treatment sample, taken before nivolumab and TIL therapy. The baseline tumor samples were excised metastases, mostly pleural nodules or supraclavicular lymph nodes, taken from the same resection that was used to grow TIL. Before any PD-1/PD-L1 blockade was given, tumors were harvested, nivolumab was then administered, and patients who progressed went on to receive lymphodepletion, an infusion of expanded TIL, and IL-2. Adults with stage 4 NSCLC were enrolled in a dual-center phase I trial from 2017 to early 2020. The samples were obtained from a phase I trial that was single-arm and open-label and tested tumor-infiltrating lymphocyte therapy combined with nivolumab in advanced non-small cell lung cancer. Portions of each resected tumor were snap-frozen in liquid nitrogen and stored at -80 °C. Using laser-capture macrodissection, tumor regions of interest were selected on H&E sections, then pulverized into roughly 15 mg aliquots and extracted using Qiagen Allprep kits.

This clonotype originated in a person aged 25 to 80 with non-small cell lung cancer. This sample comprised tumor tissue, obtained at baseline. Rearrangement joined TRBV6-6 to TRBJ2-7, and 9 junctional nucleotides match TRBD1. The CDR3 region reads CASSDPDRGVGEQYF. The bases read TGTGCCAGCAGCGATCCGGACAGGGGAGTGGGCGAGCAGTACTTC.